The 14 T cell receptor beta chains in this list originate from one sample, sequenced in a study of post-analysis software for immune sequencing data. Findings of the study overall: TRBV segments more frequent in patients than in controls numbered five and included TRBV5-6, TRBV5-1 and TRBV20-1.

Researchers reported that TCR beta cDNA libraries carried unique molecular identifiers. TCRdb redid the calling of the PCR reads with MiXCR, one entry per CDR3 protein. The sample carries about 570,000 distinct CDR3 sequences, less than 40% recorded once. These receptors are not linked to any known antigen. The sequenced sample was blood. These receptors came from a girl under 18 with multiple sclerosis.

J is TRBJ2-1 and V is TRBV5-1, with a weak D call TRBD1 (6 bases). V gave up 4 bases and J gave up 6 bases, with 14 bases separating them. This CDR3 region has 14 residues. Germline CDR1 is SGHRS and CDR2 is YFSETQ. This chain's CDR3 is CASSPITGPNEQFF. The CDR3 nucleotides read TGCGCCAGCAGCCCCATCACAGGGCCCAATGAGCAGTTCTTC.

A few counts support this clonotype. The chain combines TRBV5-1 with TRBJ2-1; TRBD1 aligns across 7 bases. The CDR3 has 16 residues. Germline lookup yields CDR1 SGHRS and CDR2 YFSETQ. Trimming at V came to 0 bases and at J to 4 bases, leaving 7 bases not matched to a gene. The CDR3 reads CASSLAEGARYNEQFF. CDR3 in DNA: TGCGCCAGCAGCTTGGCCGAGGGGGCGCGGTACAATGAGCAGTTCTTC.

This clonotype was seen repeatedly, ten times or more. The rearrangement uses TRBV10-3 and TRBJ2-7; no firm D call. There are 15 residues in the CDR3. Looked up from germline, CDR1 is ENHRY and CDR2 is SYGVKD. Trimming left V 0 bases short and J 4 bases short, with 13 bases between. Written as DNA, the CDR3 is TGTGCCATCAGTGAGTCACCTACCTATGGGTACGAGCAGTACTTC. This gives the protein CAISESPTYGYEQYF.

In the case of this clonotype: A junction boundary mismatches the germline segment, possibly from a read error. The rearrangement uses TRBV2 and TRBJ2-1; 10 positions match TRBD2. This CDR3 spans 18 amino acids. The germline CDR1 and CDR2 sequences are SNHLY and FYNNEI. The CDR3 loop reads CASSDRPSGGPTNNEQCF. The CDR3 coding sequence is TGTGCCAGCAGTGATAGGCCTAGCGGGGGTCCCACAAACAATGAGCAGTGCTTC.

The chain uses TRBV20-1 and TRBJ1-1; no definite D call. Trimming shortened V by 4 bases and J by 2 bases, and 8 bases separated the two germline ends. The CDR3 is 12 residues long. CDR1 and CDR2 from the germline V gene are DFQATT and SNEGSKA (reference sequence). Here the CDR3 reads CSANEGNTEAFF. Here the CDR3 DNA reads TGCAGTGCTAATGAGGGAAACACTGAAGCTTTCTTT.

In DNA, the CDR3 is TGCAGTGCTAGAGGAGGGATTAACTACGAGCAGTACTTC. Protein: CSARGGINYEQYF. The chain carries TRBV20-1 and TRBJ2-7; TRBD2 is a possible D gene (5 bases). Germline V gene data show CDR1 as DFQATT and CDR2 as SNEGSKA (reference sequence). Deletions cut 1 base from V and 3 bases from J, with 10 bases between. The CDR3 is made up of 13 amino acids.

CDR3 coding DNA: TGTGCCAGCAGCGTCGACAGGGCCGCAGAGACCCAGTACTTC. Protein sequence: CASSVDRAAETQYF. The gene calls are TRBV9 and TRBJ2-5; TRBD1 agrees at 7 bases. The CDR3 has 14 amino acids. Germline V CDR1 and CDR2: SGDLS, YYNGEE. With 2 bases clipped from V and 4 bases from J, the junction kept 5 bases outside the gene matches.

This clonotype has only a few counts. The gene calls are TRBV5-1 and TRBJ2-5; TRBD2 agrees at 8 bases. This CDR3 is 15 amino acids long. Germline CDR1 SGHRS, CDR2 YFSETQ. J gave up 2 bases and V 4 bases, and 7 bases lay outside the gene matches. The CDR3 nucleotides read TGCGCCAGCAGCCCCAGGCGGGGGGCACAAGAGACCCAGTACTTC. Translated, it gives CASSPRRGAQETQYF.

The chain is built from TRBV20-1 and TRBJ2-7; D gene unclear. CDR1 and CDR2 from the germline V gene are DFQATT and SNEGSKA (reference sequence). The ends were cut back, 2 bases at V and 0 bases at J, with 11 bases in the middle. CDR3 length: 14 amino acids. The CDR3: CSARSQTSSYEQYF. Written as DNA, the CDR3 is TGCAGTGCTAGATCCCAGACGAGCTCCTACGAGCAGTACTTC.

This sequence joins TRBV5-1 and TRBJ2-7, with a weak D call TRBD2 (6 bases). CDR1 and CDR2 from the germline V gene are SGHRS and YFSETQ. Trimming pared 3 bases from V and 6 bases from J, leaving 10 bases between. The CDR3 runs to 12 residues. The DNA for the CDR3 is TGCGCCAGCAGCTGGGACGGGGGCGAGCAGTACTTC. Translated, it gives CASSWDGGEQYF.

There are a few counts of this clonotype. J is TRBJ1-2 and V is TRBV20-1, with TRBD1 identical over 8 bases. There are 12 residues in the CDR3. Germline V gives CDR1 DFQATT, CDR2 SNEGSKA (reference sequence). The trim removed 3 bases at V and 8 bases at J, leaving 5 bases unmatched. The CDR3, as DNA: TGCAGTGCTAGGTCCAGGGGGCAAGGCTACACCTTC. Residues: CSARSRGQGYTF.

This clonotype turned up a few times. The rearrangement uses TRBV19 and TRBJ1-1, with D maybe TRBD1 (5 bases). This CDR3 region has 15 residues. Trimming left V 5 bases short and J 1 base short, with 14 bases between. Germline CDR1 reads LNHDA; CDR2 reads SQIVND (reference sequence). CDR3 protein: CASSPTGTENTEAFF. For the CDR3, the DNA is TGTGCCAGTAGTCCCACCGGGACCGAGAACACTGAAGCTTTCTTT.

In its sample, this clonotype was seen a few times. The V and J genes are TRBV29-1 and TRBJ2-7; maybe TRBD2 (6 bases). The CDR3 runs to 14 residues. Deletions cut 1 base from V and 0 bases from J, with 10 bases between. Germline lookup yields CDR1 SQVTM and CDR2 ANQGSEA. In DNA form, the CDR3 reads TGCAGCGTTGAAGGGGGGGAGATCTCCTACGAGCAGTACTTC. The encoded protein is CSVEGGEISYEQYF.

The CDR3 sequence is CAISDQTANQPQHF. The DNA of the CDR3 is TGTGCCATCAGTGACCAGACAGCGAATCAGCCCCAGCATTTT. The genes are TRBV10-3 and TRBJ1-5; possibly TRBD1 for D (5 bases). CDR3 length equals 14 residues. V shed 3 bases and J shed 4 bases, with 10 bases lying between them. Germline CDR1 is ENHRY and CDR2 is SYGVKD.